The rows below give T cell receptor beta chains drawn from one sample of a study of OX40 agonist ivuxolimab in advanced cancers. Profiled with immunoSEQ multiplex PCR; TCRdb holds only in-frame clones, not every one. Of about 24,000 clones in the sample, more than 80% are singletons; the top ten hold roughly 15%. This sample comprised CD4+ or CD8+ T cells sorted from blood, obtained in a trial of the OX40 agonist ivuxolimab. All receptors derive from an adult with an advanced solid tumor such as melanoma, head and neck, liver or kidney cancer. CDR3s include the opening cysteine and the closing phenylalanine or tryptophan. The D gene is left open where the match is weak. Rows may omit the clone size; those that give it use once, few, many or a size class.

v_gene	j_gene	d_gene	abundance	CDR3aa	CDR3nt
TRBV5-1	TRBJ2-2	TRBD1	.	CASSGQGARLTGELFF	TGCGCCAGCTCCGGACAGGGGGCGCGGCTCACCGGGGAGCTGTTTTTT
TRBV7-9	TRBJ1-1	.	once	CASSFRDRTEAFF	TGTGCCAGCAGCTTCCGGGACCGAACTGAAGCTTTCTTT
TRBV5-5	TRBJ2-5	TRBD1	.	CASSARTGLETQYF	TGTGCCAGCAGCGCCAGGACAGGGTTAGAGACCCAGTACTTC
TRBV7-7	TRBJ2-5	.	.	CASSTLAQETQYF	TGTGCTAGCAGCACGTTAGCCCAAGAGACCCAGTACTTC
TRBV6-5	TRBJ1-5	.	.	CASSRRFNQPQHF	TGTGCCAGCAGCCGACGGTTCAATCAGCCCCAGCATTTT
TRBV5-1	TRBJ2-5	.	.	CASSLAGVRVSETQYF	TGCGCCAGCAGCTTGGCCGGGGTCAGGGTATCAGAGACCCAGTACTTC
TRBV7-6	TRBJ1-1	.	.	CASSPLEGLTAFF	TGTGCCAGCAGCCCATTGGAGGGTTTAACAGCTTTCTTT
TRBV10-2	TRBJ1-1	.	.	CASTDGKNTEAFF	TGCGCCAGCACAGATGGGAAGAACACTGAAGCTTTCTTT
TRBV4-3	TRBJ1-1	TRBD1	.	CASSPRTGHTEAFF	TGCGCCAGCAGCCCCCGGACAGGGCACACTGAAGCTTTCTTT
TRBV7-7	TRBJ2-3	TRBD2	.	CASSESGRATDTQYF	TGTGCTAGCAGCGAAAGCGGGAGGGCCACAGATACGCAGTATTTT
TRBV6-5	TRBJ2-4	.	.	CASSIQGGIQYF	TGTGCCAGCAGCATTCAGGGAGGCATTCAGTACTTC
TRBV29-1	TRBJ2-1	.	once	CSVEPNSYNEQFF	TGCAGCGTTGAACCCAACTCCTACAATGAGCAGTTCTTC
TRBV7-9	TRBJ2-1	TRBD1	once	CASSPKGGTGGRDEQFF	TGTGCCAGCAGCCCCAAGGGGGGGACAGGGGGCAGAGATGAGCAGTTCTTC
TRBV29-1	TRBJ2-7	.	.	CSVDLTEDGAYEQYF	TGCAGCGTTGATCTTACAGAGGACGGGGCCTACGAGCAGTACTTC
TRBV2	TRBJ2-5	.	.	CASMSDGDQETQYF	TGTGCCAGCATGTCGGACGGCGATCAAGAGACCCAGTACTTC
TRBV14	TRBJ2-7	TRBD1	.	CASSNRDRGFSYEQYF	TGTGCCAGCAGCAACCGGGACAGGGGATTCTCCTACGAGCAGTACTTC
TRBV11-3	TRBJ2-7	.	.	CASSSGQGQSYEQYF	TGTGCCAGCAGCTCGGGGCAGGGACAATCCTACGAGCAGTACTTC
TRBV11-2	TRBJ1-6	.	.	CASSPTGRRNNSPLHF	TGTGCCAGCAGCCCAACCGGTCGTAGGAATAATTCACCCCTCCACTTT
TRBV5-1	TRBJ2-1	.	.	CASSLNPPGPVWGNEQFF	TGCGCCAGCAGCTTGAACCCCCCCGGACCCGTATGGGGCAATGAGCAGTTCTTC
TRBV14	TRBJ1-1	.	few	CASSPIGVYTEAFF	TGTGCCAGCAGCCCCATCGGGGTGTACACTGAAGCTTTCTTT
TRBV11-1	TRBJ2-7	.	.	CASSLGRAYEQYF	TGTGCCAGCAGCTTGGGCAGGGCCTATGAGCAGTACTTC
TRBV11-1	TRBJ2-6	TRBD2	.	CASSLRAGGFGANVLTF	TGTGCCAGCAGCTTACGCGCGGGAGGCTTTGGGGCCAACGTCCTGACTTTC
TRBV13	TRBJ2-7	TRBD1	.	CASSSDRGSYEQYF	TGTGCCAGCAGCTCCGACAGGGGCTCCTACGAGCAGTACTTC
TRBV5-1	TRBJ1-2	.	few	CASRRRNYGYTF	TGCGCCAGCAGGAGGCGGAACTATGGCTACACCTTC
TRBV2	TRBJ2-7	.	.	CASIGGLSYEQYF	TGTGCCAGCATCGGGGGGCTTTCCTACGAGCAGTACTTC
TRBV30	TRBJ1-6	.	once	CAWSGQGLTPLHF	TGTGCCTGGAGTGGTCAGGGATTAACACCCCTCCACTTT
TRBV7-8	TRBJ2-7	.	.	CASSAYTGPYEQYF	TGTGCCAGCAGCGCATACACAGGTCCCTACGAGCAGTACTTC
TRBV5-1	TRBJ2-3	TRBD2	.	CASSLMGGSADTQYF	TGCGCCAGCAGCTTGATGGGGGGGTCGGCAGATACGCAGTATTTT
TRBV10-2	TRBJ2-1	.	.	CASSDGALLSEQFF	TGCGCCAGCAGTGATGGAGCACTCCTTTCTGAGCAGTTCTTC
TRBV7-2	TRBJ1-2	TRBD1	.	CASSLGTGSYGYTF	TGTGCCAGCAGCTTAGGGACAGGGTCCTATGGCTACACCTTC
TRBV7-2	TRBJ2-7	TRBD2	.	CASSLWAATSGGPQYF	TGTGCCAGCAGCTTATGGGCCGCGACTAGCGGGGGCCCACAGTACTTC
TRBV13	TRBJ2-3	.	.	CASSPGQRHTDTQYF	TGTGCCAGCAGCCCAGGCCAGAGGCACACAGATACGCAGTATTTT
TRBV11-2	TRBJ1-1	.	medium-sized	CASSLGGGSEAFF	TGTGCCAGCAGCTTAGGCGGTGGTTCTGAAGCTTTCTTT
TRBV30	TRBJ1-2	TRBD1	.	CAWSRGLGYGYTF	TGTGCCTGGAGCAGGGGGCTCGGCTATGGCTACACCTTC
TRBV9	TRBJ2-3	TRBD2	.	CASSADRTSGTDTQYF	TGTGCCAGCAGCGCCGACAGGACTAGCGGCACAGATACGCAGTATTTT
TRBV7-9	TRBJ2-7	.	.	CASSHNRVEQYF	TGTGCCAGCAGCCATAACAGGGTCGAGCAGTACTTC
TRBV30	TRBJ1-5	.	.	CAWNVGDSGNQPQHF	TGTGCCTGGAACGTGGGGGATTCGGGCAATCAGCCCCAGCATTTT
TRBV7-3	TRBJ2-5	.	.	CASSLTAEETQYF	TGTGCCAGCAGCTTAACAGCGGAAGAGACCCAGTACTTC
TRBV7-8	TRBJ2-7	TRBD2	.	CASSEGLAGGPVSYEQYF	TGTGCCAGCAGCGAGGGACTAGCGGGAGGGCCCGTCTCCTACGAGCAGTACTTC
TRBV21-1	TRBJ1-4	.	.	CASSNTDSNEKLFF	TGTGCCAGCAGCAATACGGACAGTAATGAAAAACTGTTTTTT
TRBV6-5	TRBJ2-1	.	.	CASSLYNEQFF	TGTGCCAGCAGTTTATACAATGAGCAGTTCTTC
TRBV5-1	TRBJ2-2	.	.	CASHPDRPNTGELFF	TGCGCCAGCCACCCAGACAGACCGAACACCGGGGAGCTGTTTTTT
TRBV9	TRBJ2-5	.	once	CASSVGGSSQETQYF	TGTGCCAGCAGCGTAGGAGGCAGCAGCCAAGAGACCCAGTACTTC
TRBV7-6	TRBJ1-4	.	once	CASRLRGLPADNEKLFF	TGTGCCAGCCGCCTCCGGGGGCTCCCGGCCGATAATGAAAAACTGTTTTTT
TRBV10-2	TRBJ1-5	.	.	CASNTDNQPQHF	TGCGCCAGCAACACAGATAATCAGCCCCAGCATTTT
TRBV7-3	TRBJ1-2	.	.	CASSLNAGSGYTF	TGTGCCAGCAGCTTAAACGCAGGGAGCGGCTACACCTTC
TRBV19	TRBJ2-7	TRBD2	once	CASSGIRTSGSKSSYEQYF	TGTGCCAGTAGTGGAATTCGGACTAGCGGGAGTAAGAGCTCCTACGAGCAGTACTTC
TRBV11-3	TRBJ2-7	.	.	CASSLGGSSYEQYF	TGTGCCAGCAGCTTAGGCGGCAGCTCCTACGAGCAGTACTTC
TRBV30	TRBJ1-2	.	.	CAWRVSGVSNYGYTF	TGTGCCTGGAGGGTTTCAGGGGTCTCTAACTATGGCTACACCTTC
TRBV19	TRBJ2-2	TRBD2	.	CASRTPGGVRTGELFF	TGTGCCAGCAGAACTCCCGGGGGGGTTCGGACCGGGGAGCTGTTTTTT